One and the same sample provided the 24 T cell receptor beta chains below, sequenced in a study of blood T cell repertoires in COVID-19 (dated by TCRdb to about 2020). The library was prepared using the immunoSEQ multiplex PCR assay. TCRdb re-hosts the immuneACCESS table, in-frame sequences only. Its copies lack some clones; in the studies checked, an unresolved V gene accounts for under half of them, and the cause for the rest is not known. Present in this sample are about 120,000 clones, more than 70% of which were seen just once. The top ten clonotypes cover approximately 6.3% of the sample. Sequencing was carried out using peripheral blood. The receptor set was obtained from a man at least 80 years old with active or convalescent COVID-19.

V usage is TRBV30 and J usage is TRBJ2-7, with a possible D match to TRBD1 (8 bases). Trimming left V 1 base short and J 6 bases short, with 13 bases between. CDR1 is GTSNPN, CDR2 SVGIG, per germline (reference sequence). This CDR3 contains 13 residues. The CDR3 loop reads CAWSGTGGGEQYF. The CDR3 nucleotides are TGTGCCTGGAGTGGAACAGGGGGGGGCGAGCAGTACTTC.

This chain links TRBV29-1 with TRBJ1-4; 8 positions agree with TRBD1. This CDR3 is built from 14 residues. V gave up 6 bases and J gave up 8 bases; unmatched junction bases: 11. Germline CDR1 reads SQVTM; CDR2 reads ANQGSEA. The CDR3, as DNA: TGCAGCGTAGGACGGACAGGGTCTAGCGAAAAACTGTTTTTT. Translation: CSVGRTGSSEKLFF.

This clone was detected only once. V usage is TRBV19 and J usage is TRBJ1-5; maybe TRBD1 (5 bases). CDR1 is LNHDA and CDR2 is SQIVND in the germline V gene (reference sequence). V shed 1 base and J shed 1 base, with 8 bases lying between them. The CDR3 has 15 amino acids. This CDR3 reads CASSIVQGSNQPQHF. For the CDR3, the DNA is TGTGCCAGTAGTATAGTGCAGGGAAGCAATCAGCCCCAGCATTTT.

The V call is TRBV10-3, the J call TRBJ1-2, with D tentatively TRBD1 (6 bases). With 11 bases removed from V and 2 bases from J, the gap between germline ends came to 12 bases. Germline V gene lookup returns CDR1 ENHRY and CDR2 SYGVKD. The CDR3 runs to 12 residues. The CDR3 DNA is TGTGCCTCTCAAGGGACAAACTATGGCTACACCTTC. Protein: CASQGTNYGYTF.

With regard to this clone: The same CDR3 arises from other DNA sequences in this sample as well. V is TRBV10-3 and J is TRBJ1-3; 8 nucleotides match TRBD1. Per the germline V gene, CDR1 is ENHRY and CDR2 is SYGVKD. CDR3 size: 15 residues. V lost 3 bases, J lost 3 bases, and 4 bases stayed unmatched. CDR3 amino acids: CAISDRGTGGNTIYF. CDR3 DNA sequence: TGTGCCATCAGTGATAGGGGGACAGGTGGAAACACCATATATTTT.

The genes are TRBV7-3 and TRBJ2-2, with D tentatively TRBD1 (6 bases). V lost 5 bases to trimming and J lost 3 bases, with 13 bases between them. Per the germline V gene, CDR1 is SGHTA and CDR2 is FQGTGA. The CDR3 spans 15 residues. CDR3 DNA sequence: TGTGCCAGCAGCCCCCGGGACACTTACACCGGGGAGCTGTTTTTT. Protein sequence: CASSPRDTYTGELFF.

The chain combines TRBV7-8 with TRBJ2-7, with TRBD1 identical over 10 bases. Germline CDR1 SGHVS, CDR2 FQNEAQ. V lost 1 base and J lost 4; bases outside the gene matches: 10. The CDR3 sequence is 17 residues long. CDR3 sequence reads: CASSLDLADRGFYEQYF. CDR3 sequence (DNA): TGTGCCAGCAGCTTAGATCTTGCGGACAGGGGGTTTTACGAGCAGTACTTC.

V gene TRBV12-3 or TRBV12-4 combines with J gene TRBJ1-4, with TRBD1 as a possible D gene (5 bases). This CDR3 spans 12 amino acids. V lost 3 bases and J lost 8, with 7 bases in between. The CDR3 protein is CASSLRGEKLFF. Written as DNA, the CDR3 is TGTGCCAGCAGTTTGCGGGGGGAAAAACTGTTTTTT.

CDR3 coding DNA: TGTGCCAGCAGCTTAGTGGCCAGATCAGGGACTGAAGCTTTCTTT. It is translated as CASSLVARSGTEAFF. This rearrangement joins TRBV7-2 to TRBJ1-1, with D perhaps TRBD1 (5 bases). V lost 1 base and J lost 5, with 14 bases in between. The CDR3 runs 15 residues. The germline CDR1 and CDR2 sequences are SGHTA and FQGNSA.

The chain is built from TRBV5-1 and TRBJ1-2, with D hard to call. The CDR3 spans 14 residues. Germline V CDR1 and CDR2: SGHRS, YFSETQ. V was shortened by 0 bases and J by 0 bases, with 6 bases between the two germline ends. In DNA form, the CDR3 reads TGCGCCAGCAGCTTGGCCGGGGCTAACTATGGCTACACCTTC. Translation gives CASSLAGANYGYTF.

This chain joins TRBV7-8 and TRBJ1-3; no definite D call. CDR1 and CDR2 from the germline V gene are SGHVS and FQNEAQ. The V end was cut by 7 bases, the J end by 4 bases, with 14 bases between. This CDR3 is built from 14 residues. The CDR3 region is CASTSPIVGNTIYF. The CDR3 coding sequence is TGTGCCAGCACCTCACCCATAGTGGGAAACACCATATATTTT. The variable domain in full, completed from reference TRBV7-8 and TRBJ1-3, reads GAGVSQSPRYKVAKRGQDVALRCDPISGHVSLFWYQQALGQGPEFLTYFQNEAQLDKSGLPSDRFFAERPEGSVSTLKIQRTQQEDSAVYLCASTSPIVGNTIYFGEGSWLTVV.

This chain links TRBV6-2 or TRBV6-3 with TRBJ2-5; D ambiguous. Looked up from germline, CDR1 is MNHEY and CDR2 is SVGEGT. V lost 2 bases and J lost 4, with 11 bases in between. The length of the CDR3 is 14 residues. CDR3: CASSYTYAGETQYF. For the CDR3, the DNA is TGTGCCAGCAGTTACACCTATGCCGGAGAGACCCAGTACTTC.

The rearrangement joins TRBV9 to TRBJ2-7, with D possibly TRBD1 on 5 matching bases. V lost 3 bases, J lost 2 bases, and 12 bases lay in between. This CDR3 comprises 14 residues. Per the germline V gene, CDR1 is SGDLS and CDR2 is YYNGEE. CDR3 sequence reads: CASSATDSTYEQYF. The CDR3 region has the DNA TGTGCCAGCAGCGCCACAGACAGTACCTACGAGCAGTACTTC.

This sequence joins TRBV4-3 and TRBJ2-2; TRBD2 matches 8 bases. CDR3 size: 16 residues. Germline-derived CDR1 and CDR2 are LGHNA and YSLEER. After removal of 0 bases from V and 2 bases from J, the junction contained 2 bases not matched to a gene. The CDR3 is CASSQEIAGNTGELFF. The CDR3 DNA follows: TGCGCCAGCAGCCAAGAGATAGCGGGAAACACCGGGGAGCTGTTTTTT.

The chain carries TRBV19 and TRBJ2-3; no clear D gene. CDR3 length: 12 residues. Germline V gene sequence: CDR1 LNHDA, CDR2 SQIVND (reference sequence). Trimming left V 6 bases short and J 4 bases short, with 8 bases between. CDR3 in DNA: TGTGCCAGTAGCTCTCTCCCAGATACGCAGTATTTT. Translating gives CASSSLPDTQYF.

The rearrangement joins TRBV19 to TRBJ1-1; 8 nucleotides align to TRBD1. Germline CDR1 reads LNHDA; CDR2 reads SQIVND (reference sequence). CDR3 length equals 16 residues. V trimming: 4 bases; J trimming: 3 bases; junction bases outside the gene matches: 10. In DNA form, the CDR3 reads TGTGCCAGTAGTAGTTGGGCAGGGGGCAGTGACACTGAAGCTTTCTTT. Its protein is CASSSWAGGSDTEAFF. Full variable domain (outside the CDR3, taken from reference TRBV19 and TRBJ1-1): DGGITQSPKYLFRKEGQNVTLSCEQNLNHDAMYWYRQDPGQGLRLIYYSQIVNDFQKGDIAEGYSVSREKKESFPLTVTSAQKNPTAFYLCASSSWAGGSDTEAFFGQGTRLTVV.

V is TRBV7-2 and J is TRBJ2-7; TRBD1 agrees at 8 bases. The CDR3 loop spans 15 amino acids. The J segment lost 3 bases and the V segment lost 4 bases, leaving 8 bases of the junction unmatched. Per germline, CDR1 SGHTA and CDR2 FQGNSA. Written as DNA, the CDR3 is TGTGCCAGCAGCTCTCAGGGGGCGTTCATCTACGAGCAGTACTTC. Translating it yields CASSSQGAFIYEQYF.

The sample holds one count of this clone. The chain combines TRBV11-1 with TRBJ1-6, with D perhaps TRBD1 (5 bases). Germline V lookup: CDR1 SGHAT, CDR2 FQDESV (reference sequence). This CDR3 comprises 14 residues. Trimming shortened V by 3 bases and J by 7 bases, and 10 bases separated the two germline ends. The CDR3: CASSFQGWNSPLHF. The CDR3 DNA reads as TGTGCCAGCAGCTTTCAGGGCTGGAATTCACCCCTCCACTTT. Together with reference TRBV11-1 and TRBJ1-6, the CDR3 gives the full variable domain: EAEVAQSPRYKITEKSQAVAFWCDPISGHATLYWYRQILGQGPELLVQFQDESVVDDSQLPKDRFSAERLKGVDSTLKIQPAELGDSAMYLCASSFQGWNSPLHFGNGTRLTVT.

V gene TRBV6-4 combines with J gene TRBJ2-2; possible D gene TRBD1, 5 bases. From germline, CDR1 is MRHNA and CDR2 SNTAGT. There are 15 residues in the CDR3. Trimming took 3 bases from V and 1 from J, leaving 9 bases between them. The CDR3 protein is CASSEQGRNTGELFF. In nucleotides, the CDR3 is TGTGCCAGCAGTGAGCAGGGCCGGAACACCGGGGAGCTGTTTTTT.

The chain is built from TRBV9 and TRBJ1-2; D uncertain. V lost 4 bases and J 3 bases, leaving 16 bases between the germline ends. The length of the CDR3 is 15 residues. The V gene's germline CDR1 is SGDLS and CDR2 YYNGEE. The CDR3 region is CASSPSSQAYYGYTF. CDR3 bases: TGTGCCAGCAGCCCCAGTAGTCAGGCCTACTATGGCTACACCTTC.

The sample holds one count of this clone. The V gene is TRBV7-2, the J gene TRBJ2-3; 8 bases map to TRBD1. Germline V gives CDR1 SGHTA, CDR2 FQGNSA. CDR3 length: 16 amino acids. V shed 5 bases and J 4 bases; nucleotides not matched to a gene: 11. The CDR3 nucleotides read TGTGCCAGCAGCAGAGGACAGGGTGTGAGTTCAGATACGCAGTATTTT. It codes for CASSRGQGVSSDTQYF.

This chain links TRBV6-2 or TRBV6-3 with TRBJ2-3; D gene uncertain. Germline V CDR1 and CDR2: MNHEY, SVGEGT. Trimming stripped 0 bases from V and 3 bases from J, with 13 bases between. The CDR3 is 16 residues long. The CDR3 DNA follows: TGTGCCAGCAGTTACTCGAGCCTAGTACGAACAGATACGCAGTATTTT. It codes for CASSYSSLVRTDTQYF.

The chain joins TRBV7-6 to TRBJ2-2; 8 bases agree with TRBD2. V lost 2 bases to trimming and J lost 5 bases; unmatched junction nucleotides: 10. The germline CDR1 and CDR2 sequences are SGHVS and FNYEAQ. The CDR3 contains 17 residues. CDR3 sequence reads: CASSLSGGSGETGELFF. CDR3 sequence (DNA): TGTGCCAGCAGCTTATCTGGGGGTAGCGGGGAAACCGGGGAGCTGTTTTTT.

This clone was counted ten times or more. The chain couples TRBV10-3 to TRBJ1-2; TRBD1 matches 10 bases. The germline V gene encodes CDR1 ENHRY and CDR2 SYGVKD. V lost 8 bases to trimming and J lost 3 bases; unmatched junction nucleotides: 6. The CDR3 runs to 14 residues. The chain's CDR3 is CAISGQGYDYGYTF. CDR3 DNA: TGTGCCATCTCGGGACAGGGGTACGACTATGGCTACACCTTC.